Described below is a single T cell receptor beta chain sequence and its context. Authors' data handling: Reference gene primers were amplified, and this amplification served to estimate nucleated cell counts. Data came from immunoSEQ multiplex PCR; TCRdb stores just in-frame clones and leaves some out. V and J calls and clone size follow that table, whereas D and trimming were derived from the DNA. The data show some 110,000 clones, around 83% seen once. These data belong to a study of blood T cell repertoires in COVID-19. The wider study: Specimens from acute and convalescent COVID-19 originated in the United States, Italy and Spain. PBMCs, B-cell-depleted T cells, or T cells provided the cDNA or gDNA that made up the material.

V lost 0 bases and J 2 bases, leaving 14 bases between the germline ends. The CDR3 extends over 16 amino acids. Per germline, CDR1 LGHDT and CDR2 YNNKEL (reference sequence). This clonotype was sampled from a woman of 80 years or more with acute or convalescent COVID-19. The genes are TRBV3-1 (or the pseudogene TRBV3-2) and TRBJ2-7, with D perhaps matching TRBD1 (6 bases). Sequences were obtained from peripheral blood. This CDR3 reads CASSQDWGTYAYEQYF. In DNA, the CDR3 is TGTGCCAGCAGCCAAGACTGGGGGACATATGCCTACGAGCAGTACTTC.